The entry below gives a single T cell receptor delta chain sequence along with its context. A read error may account for a junction end that differs from germline. The data belong to a study of gamma-delta chains in newborns, infants, children. Turning to the study itself: Microbial exposure reportedly drives polyclonal innate γδ T cell expansion after birth.

TCRdb reanalysed the reads via CATT. The data hold roughly 11,000 delta-chain clones, with approximately 8.2% observed a single time. The sample consisted of blood. The sequence derives from a child who was a newborn, infant or young child, either healthy, febrile or measles-vaccinated (not recorded which).

CDR3 amino acids: CACDNLGDKYTDKLIF. Written as DNA, the CDR3 is TGTGCCTGTGACAACCTGGGGGACAAGTACACCGACAAACTCATCTTT. This chain connects TRDV2 to TRDJ1, with 8 bases fitting TRDD3. The J gene, left out of TCRdb, was set here by checking the DNA against germline. CDR3 length: 16 amino acids. Germline CDR1 GEAIGNYY, CDR2 EKD.